This TCR beta chain is drawn from a study of T cells in Graves' hyperthyroidism and ophthalmopathy. Overall study findings and caveats: From stable hyperthyroidism, ophthalmopathy was separated by a 13 V-J model.

V was pared by 5 bases and J by 1 base, with 8 bases between. This CDR3 has 12 residues. Per the germline V gene, CDR1 is SQVTM and CDR2 is ANQGSEA. When ophthalmopathy did not progress within 18 months, Graves' hyperthyroidism was considered stable. Patients aged 18 to 65 had newly diagnosed hyperthyroidism that had lasted under 2 months. RNA transcripts served as the template for amplifying TCR beta CDR3 regions. The HTBI primer set drove a first-round RT-PCR of the TCR CDR3. TCRdb passed the multiplex PCR reads through MiXCR, listing each CDR3 protein once. The table has 45,000 to 50,000 distinct CDR3 sequences, 49% seen once. Worth noting for this clonotype: What it recognizes is unknown.

Input material: peripheral blood or thyroid tissue (not recorded which). The chain links TRBV29-1 to TRBJ1-1; D remains unclear. The receptor was derived from a woman between 50 and 59 years old with Graves' hyperthyroidism. CDR3 bases: TGCAGCGTTTTCGGCGCGAACACTGAAGCTTTCTTT. Protein product: CSVFGANTEAFF.